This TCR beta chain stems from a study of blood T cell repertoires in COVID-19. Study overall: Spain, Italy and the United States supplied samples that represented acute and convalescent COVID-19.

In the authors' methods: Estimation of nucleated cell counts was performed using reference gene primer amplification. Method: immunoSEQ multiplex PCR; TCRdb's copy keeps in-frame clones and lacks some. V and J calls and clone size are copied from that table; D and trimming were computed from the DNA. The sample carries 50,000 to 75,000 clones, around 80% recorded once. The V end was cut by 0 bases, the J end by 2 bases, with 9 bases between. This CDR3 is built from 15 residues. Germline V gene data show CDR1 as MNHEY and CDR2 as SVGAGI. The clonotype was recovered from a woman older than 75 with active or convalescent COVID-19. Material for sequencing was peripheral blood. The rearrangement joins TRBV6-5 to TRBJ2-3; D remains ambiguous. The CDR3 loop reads CASSYSRSHTDTQYF. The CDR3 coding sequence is TGTGCCAGCAGTTACTCGAGAAGCCACACAGATACGCAGTATTTT.